The source of this T cell receptor (beta chain) is a study of shared clonotypes between healthy human individuals. Study findings and constraints: Estimated richness values were generally larger in naive subsets than in memory subsets.

A single count supports this clone. Its matching antigen is unknown. V lost 5 bases and J lost 4, with 17 bases in between. Germline V gives CDR1 SGHAT, CDR2 FQNNGV. This CDR3 contains 16 residues. The data were produced by immunoSEQ multiplex PCR, yet TCRdb's version contains in-frame clones alone and is incomplete. The data contain about 690,000 clones, 90% of them singletons. The donors, all of them Caucasian adults, lived in Nashville, Tennessee. This receptor was taken from a man aged 18 to 30 in good health. Some clones in this sample may be carry-over from other donors' samples. Sequenced material: memory CD8+ T cells from PBMCs. As for subset: CD45RO+ cells pooled with CCR7-negative TemRA cells. This sequence joins TRBV11-2 and TRBJ2-2; D possibly corresponds to TRBD1 (6 bases). CDR3 nucleotide sequence: TGTGCCAGCAGCCTATGGACAGACCTTCGCACCGGGGAGCTGTTTTTT. It is translated as CASSLWTDLRTGELFF. The full variable domain, rest sourced from reference TRBV11-2 and TRBJ2-2, is EAGVAQSPRYKIIEKRQSVAFWCNPISGHATLYWYQQILGQGPKLLIQFQNNGVVDDSQLPKDRFSAERLKGVDSTLKIQPAKLEDSAVYLCASSLWTDLRTGELFFGEGSRLTVL.